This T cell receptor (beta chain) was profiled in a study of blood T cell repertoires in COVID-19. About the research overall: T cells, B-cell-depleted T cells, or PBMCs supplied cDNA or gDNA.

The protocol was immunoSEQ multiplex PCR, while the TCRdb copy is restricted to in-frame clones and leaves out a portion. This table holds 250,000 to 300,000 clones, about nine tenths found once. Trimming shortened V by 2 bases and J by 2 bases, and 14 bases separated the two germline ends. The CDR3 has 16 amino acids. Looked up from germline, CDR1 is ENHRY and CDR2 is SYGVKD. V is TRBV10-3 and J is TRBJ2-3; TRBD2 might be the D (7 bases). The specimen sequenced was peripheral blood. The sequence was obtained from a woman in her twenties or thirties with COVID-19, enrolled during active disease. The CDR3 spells CAISEGGGTFTDTQYF. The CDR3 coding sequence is TGTGCCATCAGTGAGGGGGGGGGCACCTTCACAGATACGCAGTATTTT.